This T cell receptor (beta chain) was identified in a study of T cell responses to AZD1222 COVID-19 vaccine. This clone showed up just once. Its antigen remains unidentified. Whole-study results and caveats: Spike regions recognized by vaccine-associated CD4 TCRs spanned the protein, led by 160-218 and 743-854. Most donors were white British, females outnumbered males, and clonal diversity was possibly underestimated. Vaccination with two AZD1222 doses was followed by a rise in Spike-specific TCR breadth and depth.

The germline V and J ends were trimmed by 3 bases and 1 base, with 10 bases remaining between them. CDR3 length: 14 residues. Per the germline V gene, CDR1 is ENHRY and CDR2 is SYGVKD. Here immunoSEQ multiplex PCR was the method, and the copy in TCRdb shows in-frame clones only, minus some. This table has 150,000 to 200,000 clones, 75% to 90% appearing once. The sequenced sample was peripheral blood, obtained on day 0 of AZD1222 vaccination. The chain employs TRBV10-3 and TRBJ2-7, with D perhaps matching TRBD2 (6 bases). This sequence originates from an adult in good health. CDR3 nucleotides: TGTGCCATCAGTGACCAGGCGGGGTCCTACGAGCAGTACTTC. Residues: CAISDQAGSYEQYF.